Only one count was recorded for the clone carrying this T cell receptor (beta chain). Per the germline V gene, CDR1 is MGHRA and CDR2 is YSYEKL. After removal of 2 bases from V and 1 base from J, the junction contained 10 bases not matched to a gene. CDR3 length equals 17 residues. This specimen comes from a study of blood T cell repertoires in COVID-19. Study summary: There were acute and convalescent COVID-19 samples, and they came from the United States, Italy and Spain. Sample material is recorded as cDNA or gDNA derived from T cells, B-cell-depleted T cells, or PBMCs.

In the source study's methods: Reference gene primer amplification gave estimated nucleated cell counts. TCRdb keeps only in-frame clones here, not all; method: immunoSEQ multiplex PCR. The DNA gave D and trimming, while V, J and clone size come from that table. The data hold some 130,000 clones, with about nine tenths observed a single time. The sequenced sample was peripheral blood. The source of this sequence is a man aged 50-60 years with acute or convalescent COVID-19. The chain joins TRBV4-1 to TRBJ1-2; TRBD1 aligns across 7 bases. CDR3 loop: CASSQTPPGGVNYGYTF. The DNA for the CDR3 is TGCGCCAGCAGCCAAACCCCCCCAGGGGGTGTTAACTATGGCTACACCTTC.